The next 24 T cell receptor beta chains were all read from a single sample in a study of OX40 agonist ivuxolimab in advanced cancers. Some clones are missing from TCRdb's copy, which holds only in-frame ones; the method was immunoSEQ multiplex PCR. The sample holds roughly 76,000 clones, around 86% seen once. This specimen was CD4+ or CD8+ T cells sorted from blood, taken in a trial of the OX40 agonist ivuxolimab. Receptors were obtained from an adult with an advanced solid tumor such as melanoma, head and neck, liver or kidney cancer.

CDR3 coding DNA: TGTGCCAGCAGCCCCCGCACAGCGTTAAATTCACCCCTCCACTTT. The encoded protein is CASSPRTALNSPLHF. The V gene is TRBV2, the J gene TRBJ1-6; no clear D gene. V lost 6 bases and J 7 bases, leaving 16 bases between the germline ends. Germline CDR1 and CDR2: SNHLY and FYNNEI. The CDR3 extends over 15 amino acids.

The gene calls are TRBV9 and TRBJ1-1; 7 positions agree with TRBD1. From germline, CDR1 is SGDLS and CDR2 YYNGEE. This CDR3 spans 14 amino acids. J lost 1 base, V lost 4 bases, and 4 bases had no gene match. The CDR3 here is CASSSYRGNTEAFF. As DNA, the CDR3 is TGTGCCAGCAGCTCATACAGGGGGAACACTGAAGCTTTCTTT.

The chain joins TRBV5-1 to TRBJ2-3; D perhaps matches TRBD2 (5 bases). The V gene's germline CDR1 is SGHRS and CDR2 YFSETQ. The CDR3 runs to 15 residues. V gave up 0 bases and J gave up 3 bases, with 11 bases separating them. The CDR3 sequence: CASSLGPGGTDTQYF. The CDR3 bases are TGCGCCAGCAGCTTGGGGCCCGGAGGTACAGATACGCAGTATTTT.

The rearrangement uses TRBV10-3 and TRBJ2-5; D is possibly TRBD1 (6 bases). Trimming left V 6 bases short and J 5 bases short, with 10 bases between. The CDR3 length is 12 residues. CDR1 and CDR2 (germline): ENHRY, SYGVKD. DNA of the CDR3: TGTGCCATCAGGCAGGGGAGTGAGACCCAGTACTTC. It translates to CAIRQGSETQYF.

The rearrangement links TRBV30 to TRBJ2-4; TRBD2 matches at 7 bases. The V gene end was trimmed by 2 bases and the J gene end by 6 bases; junction bases not matched to a gene: 4. Per germline, CDR1 GTSNPN and CDR2 SVGIG (reference sequence). This CDR3 is built from 13 residues. CDR3 amino acids: CAWSPGGGNIQYF. The CDR3 region has the DNA TGTGCCTGGAGTCCGGGAGGCGGAAACATTCAGTACTTC.

This sequence joins TRBV11-2 and TRBJ2-5, with 7 bases lining up with TRBD1. CDR3 size: 13 residues. V dropped 7 bases and J dropped 4; count of bases not matched to a gene: 6. Germline CDR1 and CDR2: SGHAT and FQNNGV. The CDR3 DNA reads as TGTGCCAGCACCCAACAGGGGCGAGAGACCCAGTACTTC. Protein: CASTQQGRETQYF.

J is TRBJ2-7 and V is TRBV7-2; D is unclear. The CDR3 runs 13 residues. Germline V gene data show CDR1 as SGHTA and CDR2 as FQGNSA. V shed 1 base and J shed 4 bases, with 8 bases lying between them. CDR3 coding DNA: TGTGCCAGCAGCTTAGGGGTTGGGTACGAGCAGTACTTC. Translating gives CASSLGVGYEQYF. Looking up the rest from reference TRBV7-2 and TRBJ2-7 gives the full variable domain: GAGVSQSPSNKVTEKGKDVELRCDPISGHTALYWYRQSLGQGLEFLIYFQGNSAPDKSGLPSDRFSAERTGGSVSTLTIQRTQQEDSAVYLCASSLGVGYEQYFGPGTRLTVT.

The rearrangement joins TRBV28 to TRBJ2-1; perhaps TRBD2 as D (6 bases). The CDR3 is made up of 16 amino acids. Germline CDR1 and CDR2: MDHEN and SYDVKM. The V gene lost 5 bases and the J gene lost 0 bases, with 14 bases spanning the gap. The chain's CDR3 is CASSADSGLSYNEQFF. The DNA of the CDR3 is TGTGCCAGCAGTGCCGACAGCGGGCTCTCCTACAATGAGCAGTTCTTC.

The chain combines TRBV7-9 with TRBJ2-3; 8 bases align to TRBD1. In germline, CDR1 is SEHNR, CDR2 FQNEAQ (reference sequence). V shed 7 bases, J shed 5 bases, and the junction held 8 bases outside the gene matches. The CDR3 has 14 residues. The DNA of the CDR3 is TGTGCCAGCATGGCCCAGGGGGCCGAAGATACGCAGTATTTT. Its translation: CASMAQGAEDTQYF.

The chain uses TRBV21-1 and TRBJ1-3; the table's D call TRBD1 went unverified against the DNA. TRBV21-1 is reported as a pseudogene. This CDR3 has 16 residues. The CDR3, as DNA: TGTGCCAGCAGCGCCCGACAGTTCCTCTCTGGAAACACCATATATTTT. It codes for CASSARQFLSGNTIYF.

CDR3 sequence (DNA): TGTGCCAGCAGCTCCACAGGGAATAATTCACCCCTCCACTTT. Protein sequence: CASSSTGNNSPLHF. The chain has TRBV11-2 and TRBJ1-6; a possible D gene is TRBD1 (6 bases). Between the trimmed V and J ends, which lost 4 bases and 5 bases, there was a span of 9 bases. CDR1 SGHAT and CDR2 FQNNGV come from the germline V gene. There are 14 residues in the CDR3.

The J gene is TRBJ2-7, the V gene TRBV25-1; no definite D call. CDR3 length equals 13 residues. Germline V lookup: CDR1 MGHDK, CDR2 SYGVNS. V was pared by 5 bases and J by 0 bases, with 8 bases between. CDR3 nucleotide sequence: TGTGCCAGCAGTAAAGTTTCCTCCTACGAGCAGTACTTC. Translating gives CASSKVSSYEQYF.

The CDR3 sequence is CASSLSGENTEAFF. CDR3 nucleotide sequence: TGCGCCAGCAGCTTGAGCGGGGAGAACACTGAAGCTTTCTTT. This chain uses TRBV5-1 with TRBJ1-1; D gene uncertain. V lost 1 base and J 1 base, leaving 8 bases between the germline ends. The CDR3 contains 14 residues. Germline-derived CDR1 and CDR2 are SGHRS and YFSETQ.

The gene calls are TRBV18 and TRBJ1-6; the match to TRBD1 covers 9 bases. The CDR3 is 15 amino acids. Trimming at V came to 0 bases and at J to 7 bases, leaving 1 base not matched to a gene. The germline CDR1 and CDR2 sequences are KGHSH and LQKENI. Written as DNA, the CDR3 is TGTGCCAGCTCACCACCGACAGGGGGAAATTCACCCCTCCACTTT. Amino acids: CASSPPTGGNSPLHF. Together with reference TRBV18 and TRBJ1-6, the CDR3 gives the full variable domain: NAGVMQNPRHLVRRRGQEARLRCSPMKGHSHVYWYRQLPEEGLKFMVYLQKENIIDESGMPKERFSAEFPKEGPSILRIQQVVRGDSAAYFCASSPPTGGNSPLHFGNGTRLTVT.

The chain recombines TRBV11-2 with TRBJ2-2, with D perhaps assigned TRBD1 or TRBD2 (5 bases each). CDR3 length: 15 amino acids. The ends were cut back, 6 bases at V and 2 bases at J, with 13 bases in the middle. The germline CDR1 and CDR2 sequences are SGHAT and FQNNGV. Here the CDR3 reads CASSLGTVNTGELFF. CDR3 bases: TGTGCCAGCAGTCTCGGGACCGTTAACACCGGGGAGCTGTTTTTT.

J is TRBJ1-2 and V is TRBV20-1; no clear D. V was shortened by 5 bases and J by 4 bases, with 8 bases between the two germline ends. CDR1 is DFQATT, CDR2 SNEGSKA, per germline (reference sequence). CDR3 length equals 11 residues. The CDR3 region is CSAPTSYGYTF. The CDR3 DNA is TGCAGTGCTCCCACCTCCTATGGCTACACCTTC.

The chain carries TRBV14 and TRBJ2-3; 12 bases agree with TRBD2. After removal of 4 bases from V and 0 bases from J, the junction contained 8 bases not matched to a gene. The CDR3 length is 18 residues. Germline V gene sequence: CDR1 SGHDN, CDR2 FVKESK. This CDR3 reads CASSPGLAGSPSTDTQYF. Here the CDR3 DNA reads TGTGCCAGCAGCCCAGGACTAGCGGGGTCTCCTAGCACAGATACGCAGTATTTT.

The V gene is TRBV19, the J gene TRBJ2-7; 7 bases are shared with TRBD1. Germline loops: CDR1 LNHDA, CDR2 SQIVND (reference sequence). The CDR3 is 14 residues long. V gave up 9 bases and J gave up 3 bases; unmatched junction bases: 11. The CDR3 bases are TGTGCCAGCTCACTAGGGACAGCTAACTACGAGCAGTACTTC. Translation: CASSLGTANYEQYF.

The gene calls are TRBV10-2 and TRBJ2-2, with D perhaps matching TRBD2 (6 bases). The germline gives CDR1 WSHSY, CDR2 SAAADI. This CDR3 is built from 14 residues. V lost 6 bases, J lost 6 bases, and 14 bases lay in between. CDR3 sequence: CASREGGGAGELFF. The CDR3 bases are TGCGCCAGCAGGGAGGGTGGCGGGGCCGGGGAGCTGTTTTTT.

This chain links TRBV6-1 with TRBJ2-7, with 8 bases aligning to TRBD1. Germline CDR1 is MNHNS and CDR2 is SASEGT. The CDR3 is 13 amino acids. J gave up 5 bases and V 7 bases, and 7 bases lay outside the gene matches. The CDR3 DNA sequence: TGTGCCAGCACCGGACAGGGCGATAACGAGCAGTACTTC. Protein product: CASTGQGDNEQYF.

CDR3 protein: CAWSIGTGVGYTF. CDR3 sequence (DNA): TGTGCCTGGAGTATAGGGACAGGGGTCGGCTACACCTTC. The chain employs TRBV30 and TRBJ1-2; TRBD1 matches at 10 bases. The germline CDR1 and CDR2 sequences are GTSNPN and SVGIG (reference sequence). This CDR3 is built from 13 residues. Trimming at V came to 2 bases and at J to 8 bases, leaving 5 bases not matched to a gene.

This chain connects TRBV29-1 to TRBJ2-2; D is possibly TRBD1 or TRBD2 (6 bases each). From germline, CDR1 is SQVTM and CDR2 ANQGSEA. Trimming pared 4 bases from V and 4 bases from J, leaving 16 bases between. The CDR3 has 15 amino acids. As DNA, the CDR3 is TGCAGCGTTGCGGGGGCAGCCCGAAGCACCGGGGAGCTGTTTTTT. It translates to CSVAGAARSTGELFF.

This clone was counted many times. The sample contains more than one DNA sequence encoding this CDR3. This chain uses TRBV5-1 with TRBJ2-2; TRBD1 matches 9 bases. The CDR3 consists of 15 residues. Germline CDR1 reads SGHRS; CDR2 reads YFSETQ. Unmatched junction bases numbered 0, after V lost 0 bases and J lost 3 bases. CDR3 region: CASSLGDRDTGELFF. The CDR3 nucleotides are TGCGCCAGCAGCTTGGGGGACAGGGACACCGGGGAGCTGTTTTTT.

The rearrangement links TRBV5-4 to TRBJ2-5, with 7 bases aligning to TRBD2. Germline values: CDR1 SGHNT, CDR2 YYREEE (reference sequence). V lost 2 bases, J lost 7 bases, and 5 bases stayed unmatched. The CDR3 consists of 13 residues. The CDR3 loop is CASSFSGGGTQYF. The CDR3 DNA reads TGTGCCAGCAGCTTTTCCGGCGGGGGGACCCAGTACTTC.